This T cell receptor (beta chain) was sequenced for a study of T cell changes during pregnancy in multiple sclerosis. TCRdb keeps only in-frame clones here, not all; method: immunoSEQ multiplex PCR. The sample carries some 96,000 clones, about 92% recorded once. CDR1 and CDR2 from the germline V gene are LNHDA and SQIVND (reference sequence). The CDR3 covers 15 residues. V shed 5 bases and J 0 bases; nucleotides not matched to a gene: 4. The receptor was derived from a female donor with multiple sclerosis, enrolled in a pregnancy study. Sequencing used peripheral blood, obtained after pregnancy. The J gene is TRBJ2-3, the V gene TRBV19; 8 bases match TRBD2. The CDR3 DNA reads TGTGCCAGTAGTTTAACTAGCGGAAGCACAGATACGCAGTATTTT. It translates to CASSLTSGSTDTQYF.